One sample yielded the 31 T cell receptor beta chains listed below, sequenced in a study of glioma-infiltrating T cells. The iRepertoire nested amplicon-rescue multiplex PCR amplified TCR alpha and beta CDR3s from RNA. TCRdb ran MiXCR on the multiplex PCR reads and lists one entry per CDR3 protein. Of fewer than 250,000 distinct CDR3 sequences in the sample, about 31% were seen once. Sequenced material: glioma tissue, nonneoplastic brain tissue, or PBMCs (not recorded which). These receptors originate from a human donor with low-grade glioma or glioblastoma, undergoing nonglioma brain surgery, or in good health (not recorded which).

This clonotype was observed a single time. This chain uses TRBV6-1 with TRBJ1-2, with TRBD1 matching over 9 bases. Germline CDR1 is MNHNS and CDR2 is SASEGT. After removal of 4 bases from V and 6 bases from J, the junction contained 9 bases not matched to a gene. The length of the CDR3 is 15 residues. This CDR3 is CASSGGQGTYDGYTF. Written as DNA, the CDR3 is TGTGCCAGCAGTGGGGGACAGGGTACGTACGATGGCTACACCTTC.

This clonotype was seen ten or more times. This rearrangement joins TRBV7-2 to TRBJ2-7, with a possible D match to TRBD2 (5 bases). CDR1 SGHTA and CDR2 FQGNSA come from the germline V gene. The CDR3 is 20 residues long. Trimming took 2 bases from V and 0 from J, leaving 26 bases between them. The DNA for the CDR3 is TGTGCCAGCAGCTTACCCCTCCGGGGTCCTATCCGTCCATCCTCCTACGAGCAGTACTTC. Translating gives CASSLPLRGPIRPSSYEQYF.

This chain uses TRBV19 with TRBJ2-1; TRBD2 is a possible D gene (6 bases). Trimming shortened V by 1 base and J by 0 bases, and 7 bases separated the two germline ends. The CDR3 length is 15 residues. Germline CDR1 LNHDA, CDR2 SQIVND (reference sequence). The chain's CDR3 is CASSIGRDSYNEQFF. DNA for the CDR3: TGTGCCAGTAGTATAGGGCGGGACTCCTACAATGAGCAGTTCTTC.

The rearrangement joins TRBV6-2 or TRBV6-3 to TRBJ2-7; 15 nucleotides agree with TRBD2. Germline CDR1 is MNHEY and CDR2 is SVGEGT. This CDR3 region has 19 residues. The ends lost 2 bases at V and 0 bases at J; junction bases unmatched: 8. DNA for the CDR3: TGTGCCAGCAGTTACCTTGGACTAGCGGGAGGGCCGAGCTCCTACGAGCAGTACTTC. Translation gives CASSYLGLAGGPSSYEQYF.

This clonotype appeared once. This may be a read error: a much more frequent sequence differs by one nucleotide. This chain connects TRBV19 to TRBJ1-2; D gene unclear. CDR1 is LNHDA and CDR2 is SQIVND in the germline V gene (reference sequence). This CDR3 is built from 12 residues. CDR3 DNA sequence: TGTGCCAGTAGTGCTCAGAACTATGGCGACACCTTC. This gives the protein CASSAQNYGDTF.

In this sample, this clonotype turned up many times. The chain joins TRBV3-1 to TRBJ1-1; 7 bases are shared with TRBD1. There are 14 residues in the CDR3. Germline lookup yields CDR1 LGHDT and CDR2 YNNKEL (reference sequence). The junction had 5 bases not matched to a gene; V was cut back by 6 bases and J by 1 base. The DNA of the CDR3 is TGTGCCAGCAGTAAGACAGGGACGAACACTGAAGCTTTCTTT. Translating gives CASSKTGTNTEAFF.

On this clonotype itself: A much larger clone lies a single base off, so this may be a read error. This likely comes from a read error, as the CDR3 has no conserved phenylalanine or tryptophan at its end. The chain carries TRBV6-5 and TRBJ1-1; D possibly corresponds to TRBD1 (5 bases). CDR1 is MNHEY and CDR2 is SVGAGI in the germline V gene. V was trimmed by 6 bases and J by 1 base, leaving 6 bases between them. The CDR3 consists of 12 residues. In DNA, the CDR3 is TGTGCCAGCAGGAGGGGGAACACTGAAGCTTTCCTT. This translates into CASRRGNTEAFL.

As to this clonotype: This may stem from a read error, because a much larger clone lies one nucleotide away. The rearrangement uses TRBV6-1 and TRBJ2-5; D may correspond to TRBD1 or TRBD2 (5 bases each). Germline V gene data show CDR1 as MNHNS and CDR2 as SASEGT. CDR3 length equals 13 residues. Trimming removed 11 bases from V and 3 bases from J, with 16 bases in between. In DNA form, the CDR3 reads TGTGCCTGCCGGGGCCGGACAAAAGAGACCCAGTACTTC. Residues: CACRGRTKETQYF.

This clonotype appeared many times. This chain links TRBV20-1 with TRBJ1-2, with D hard to call. V gave up 1 base and J gave up 0 bases, with 15 bases separating them. Germline CDR1 reads DFQATT; CDR2 reads SNEGSKA (reference sequence). This CDR3 spans 16 amino acids. Here the CDR3 reads CSARGRRAGPNYGYTF. DNA for the CDR3: TGCAGTGCTAGAGGGCGTCGGGCAGGTCCTAACTATGGCTACACCTTC.

The chain uses TRBV14 and TRBJ2-1, with 11 bases identical to TRBD2. V trimming: 4 bases; J trimming: 4 bases; junction bases outside the gene matches: 0. The CDR3 runs to 14 residues. CDR1 and CDR2 from the germline V gene are SGHDN and FVKESK. CDR3 amino acids: CASSRTSGYNEQFF. In DNA, the CDR3 is TGTGCCAGCAGCCGGACTAGCGGGTACAATGAGCAGTTCTTC.

This clonotype was seen repeatedly, ten times or more. The V and J genes are TRBV6-2 or TRBV6-3 and TRBJ1-5; no reliable D call. V dropped 5 bases and J dropped 0 bases, with 14 bases sitting between them. Germline V gene lookup returns CDR1 MNHEY and CDR2 SVGEGT. The length of the CDR3 is 16 residues. The CDR3 nucleotides are TGTGCCAGCAGTCCGGCCGATCGAGGTAGCAATCAGCCCCAGCATTTT. Encoded protein: CASSPADRGSNQPQHF.

The chain recombines TRBV7-2 with TRBJ2-1; D gene uncertain. Germline V gives CDR1 SGHTA, CDR2 FQGNSA. This CDR3 has 13 residues. Trimming took 10 bases from V and 4 from J, leaving 14 bases between them. The CDR3 region is CATDENSYNEQFF. The DNA for the CDR3 is TGTGCCACAGATGAGAATTCTTACAATGAGCAGTTCTTC. Based on the CDR3 plus reference TRBV7-2 and TRBJ2-1, the full variable domain is GAGVSQSPSNKVTEKGKDVELRCDPISGHTALYWYRQSLGQGLEFLIYFQGNSAPDKSGLPSDRFSAERTGGSVSTLTIQRTQQEDSAVYLCATDENSYNEQFFGPGTRLTVL.

Worth noting for this clonotype: At one of its ends the junction is not consistent with the germline gene, which may arise from a read error. The chain couples TRBV27 to TRBJ1-5; D remains unclear. This CDR3 contains 16 residues. The germline gives CDR1 MNHEY, CDR2 SMNVEV (reference sequence). The CDR3 loop is CAGSYLQVGRGQPQHF. The CDR3 DNA sequence: TGTGCCGGCAGTTACCTCCAAGTCGGGAGAGGACAGCCCCAGCATTTT.

The chain links TRBV27 to TRBJ2-7; 7 nucleotides align to TRBD1. The V gene end was trimmed by 3 bases and the J gene end by 8 bases; junction bases not matched to a gene: 7. Germline CDR1 is MNHEY and CDR2 is SMNVEV (reference sequence). The CDR3 runs 13 residues. CDR3 in DNA: TGTGCCAGCAGTTTGGACAGGACTCCTAAGCAGTACTTC. Amino acids: CASSLDRTPKQYF.

To note about this clonotype: The missing conserved phenylalanine or tryptophan at the end of this CDR3 makes a read error likely. The chain recombines TRBV5-6 with TRBJ2-6; D is unresolved. Trimming cost V 0 bases and J 2 bases, with 15 bases left between them. In germline, CDR1 is SGHDT, CDR2 YYEEEE. The CDR3 totals 18 residues. The CDR3 loop is CASSLGPVRITGANVLTS. CDR3 nucleotides: TGTGCCAGCAGCTTGGGTCCGGTTAGGATAACTGGGGCCAACGTCCTGACTTCC.

This sequence joins TRBV7-2 and TRBJ2-2; TRBD2 agrees at 7 bases. The CDR3 covers 15 residues. Losses at the gene ends were 2 bases for V and 7 bases for J; bases not matched to a gene: 7. Germline CDR1 SGHTA, CDR2 FQGNSA. The CDR3: CASSLISRGSGELFF. CDR3 sequence (DNA): TGTGCCAGCAGCTTAATCTCGCGGGGGAGCGGGGAGCTGTTTTTT.

As concerns this clonotype: Relative to the germline gene, one junction end is altered; a read error may explain this. The chain joins TRBV6-1 to TRBJ1-1, with D perhaps matching TRBD1 (6 bases). The CDR3 loop spans 14 amino acids. CDR1 is MNHNS and CDR2 is SASEGT in the germline V gene. The CDR3 DNA reads TGTGCCAGCAGTATCAGGGGTGCGGACACTGAAGCCTTCTTT. Its translation is CASSIRGADTEAFF.

Of note for this clonotype: This may come from a read error, since a much larger clone is one base off. The chain combines TRBV4-2 with TRBJ2-3; 10 positions agree with TRBD2. The CDR3 is 16 residues long. The germline V gene has CDR1 LGHNA and CDR2 YNFKEQ. The CDR3 bases are TGTGCCAGCAGCCAAGTCCTAGCGGGGGCCACAGATGCGCAGTATTTT. Translating it yields CASSQVLAGATDAQYF.

In the case of this clonotype: Being one base from a much bigger clone, this may be a read error. This sequence joins TRBV7-2 and TRBJ2-7, with D unclear. CDR1 and CDR2 from the germline V gene are SGHTA and FQGNSA. V lost 5 bases and J lost 6, with 14 bases in between. This CDR3 is 13 amino acids long. This CDR3 reads CASSRTTRLEQYF. The CDR3, as DNA: TGTGCCAGCAGCCGAACGACAAGGCTCGAGCAGTACTTC.

In this sample, this clonotype turned up many times. CDR3 loop: CASSPQGATDTQYF. In DNA, the CDR3 is TGTGCCAGCAGTCCCCAGGGGGCAACAGATACGCAGTATTTT. The V and J genes are TRBV6-1 and TRBJ2-3, with TRBD1 matching 8 bases. This CDR3 comprises 14 residues. Germline V CDR1 and CDR2: MNHNS, SASEGT. V trimming: 5 bases; J trimming: 3 bases; junction bases outside the gene matches: 4.

At least ten counts were recorded for this clonotype. This chain joins TRBV4-1 and TRBJ1-5; 8 nucleotides line up with TRBD1. V shed 4 bases and J 0 bases; nucleotides not matched to a gene: 11. CDR1 MGHRA and CDR2 YSYEKL come from the germline V gene. The CDR3 covers 18 residues. The CDR3 nucleotides are TGCGCCAGCAGCCCACGACGGACAGGGACTGGTAGCAATCAGCCCCAGCATTTT. Translating gives CASSPRRTGTGSNQPQHF.

This clonotype has a count of ten or more. This chain joins TRBV7-9 and TRBJ2-1, with D tentatively TRBD1 or TRBD2 (5 bases each). Germline V CDR1 and CDR2: SEHNR, FQNEAQ (reference sequence). Trimming removed 1 base from V and 6 bases from J, with 16 bases in between. The CDR3 consists of 16 residues. CDR3 nucleotides: TGTGCCAGCAGCTTAGAGGAGTTCTTCGGGGCCAATGAGCAGTTCTTC. Translated: CASSLEEFFGANEQFF.

V usage is TRBV6-2 or TRBV6-3 and J usage is TRBJ2-7; D might be TRBD2 (5 bases). Trimming stripped 6 bases from V and 0 bases from J, with 12 bases between. CDR3 length: 14 amino acids. Germline CDR1 and CDR2: MNHEY and SVGEGT. CDR3 protein: CASREKRSSYEQYF. The CDR3 nucleotides are TGTGCCAGCAGAGAGAAGCGGAGCTCCTACGAGCAGTACTTC.

The V call is TRBV12-3 or TRBV12-4, the J call TRBJ2-7; 14 positions match TRBD2. The CDR3 is 15 amino acids. With V trimmed by 5 bases and J by 7 bases, 7 bases remained unmatched. The CDR3 spells CASSPGTSGSIEQYF. Here the CDR3 DNA reads TGTGCCAGCAGTCCCGGGACTAGCGGGAGTATTGAGCAGTACTTC.

There are a few counts of this clonotype. J is TRBJ2-1 and V is TRBV5-1, with 12 positions matching TRBD2. The V gene end was trimmed by 6 bases and the J gene end by 2 bases; junction bases not matched to a gene: 6. The CDR3 length is 16 residues. Germline CDR1 reads SGHRS; CDR2 reads YFSETQ. CDR3 amino acids: CASTLAGGYPYNEQFF. CDR3 DNA sequence: TGCGCCAGCACGCTAGCGGGAGGGTATCCCTACAATGAGCAGTTCTTC.

This clonotype was recorded only once. One end of the junction varies from germline; a read error may be responsible. The rearrangement uses TRBV6-2 or TRBV6-3 and TRBJ2-1; TRBD2 matches 7 bases. CDR1 MNHEY and CDR2 SVGEGT come from the germline V gene. CDR3 length equals 15 residues. In DNA form, the CDR3 reads TGTGCCAGCAGCAGGACGGGAGGAGATTACAATGAGCAGCTCTTC. It specifies CASSRTGGDYNEQLF.

The chain recombines TRBV6-1 with TRBJ2-7, with 15 bases aligning to TRBD2. V lost 6 bases, J lost 7 bases, and 7 bases stayed unmatched. CDR1 is MNHNS, CDR2 SASEGT, per germline. The CDR3 has 15 residues. The CDR3 region has the DNA TGTGCCAGCAGAAAACGGACTAGCGGGAGGGAAGAGCAGTACTTC. Translation gives CASRKRTSGREEQYF.

This clonotype was detected ten times or more. The gene calls are TRBV19 and TRBJ2-1; D could derive from TRBD1 or TRBD2 (5 bases each). Per the germline V gene, CDR1 is LNHDA and CDR2 is SQIVND (reference sequence). Trimming shortened V by 3 bases and J by 5 bases, and 14 bases separated the two germline ends. CDR3 length: 15 amino acids. CDR3 DNA: TGTGCCAGTAGTATCCCCTACGGGACCAACAATGAGCAGTTCTTC. Protein product: CASSIPYGTNNEQFF. Full variable domain (outside the CDR3, taken from reference TRBV19 and TRBJ2-1): DGGITQSPKYLFRKEGQNVTLSCEQNLNHDAMYWYRQDPGQGLRLIYYSQIVNDFQKGDIAEGYSVSREKKESFPLTVTSAQKNPTAFYLCASSIPYGTNNEQFFGPGTRLTVL.

This clonotype was counted many times. This sequence joins TRBV3-1 and TRBJ1-5; D remains ambiguous. The V gene's germline CDR1 is LGHDT and CDR2 YNNKEL (reference sequence). V was cut by 0 bases and J by 4 bases, with 13 bases left in between. The CDR3 length is 16 residues. CDR3 residues: CASSQDHVRLNQPQHF. In nucleotides, the CDR3 is TGTGCCAGCAGCCAAGATCACGTCAGGTTGAATCAGCCCCAGCATTTT.

In the case of this clonotype: The junction differs from germline at one of its ends, possibly a read error. V is TRBV4-1 and J is TRBJ2-3; D unclear. The J call may be wrong; the DNA end is better matched by TRBJ1-5. Germline CDR1 reads MGHRA; CDR2 reads YSYEKL. CDR3 length: 13 residues. The CDR3 loop reads CVSSRDAADTQHF. In nucleotides, the CDR3 is TGCGTCAGCAGCCGGGATGCGGCGGATACGCAGCATTTT.

The chain carries TRBV18 and TRBJ2-7, with no clear D. The germline V and J ends were trimmed by 0 bases and 5 bases, with 11 bases remaining between them. The CDR3 sequence is 14 residues long. In germline, CDR1 is KGHSH, CDR2 LQKENI. The CDR3 spells CASSPPVSSDEQYF. The CDR3 nucleotides read TGTGCCAGCTCACCACCGGTCTCAAGCGACGAGCAGTACTTC.